The present TCR beta chain was sequenced within a study of tumor-infiltrating lymphocytes in glioblastoma multiforme (TCRdb year 2017). For the study in its entirety: To find out whether intratumoral genomic heterogeneity fosters TIL diversity, the study jointly investigated somatic mutations, TIL diversity and immune response activity.

Inclusive of the bounding cysteine and phenylalanine, the CDR3 is 11 residues long. CDR3 DNA is the only sequence kept; it has 33 bases, read in frame from the first base. The germline V gene yields ENHRY for CDR1 and SYGVKD for CDR2. Paper-wide results and their limitations: T cells were not sorted into functional subsets, and such sorting was noted by the authors as a future improvement. Generalizability was limited because only one glioblastoma patient was included in the TCR and somatic mutation analysis. Because T cells carry unequal numbers of TCR transcripts, RNA-based TCR sequencing may distort clone frequencies.

The AllPrep DNA/RNA mini kit was used to purify genomic DNA and total RNA at the same time from each of the approximately ten tumor samples. Every RNA sample had an OD 260/280 ratio above 1.9 and an RNA integrity number above 6.5. Concerning this clonotype: Its antigen is unknown. Qualities for individual bases were not recorded, and no much larger clone is one base off.

Using a modified ARM-PCR protocol with multiple V-beta primers and a C-beta primer, the team built TCRB libraries from RNA through three nested multiplex PCR rounds. TCRB-specific cDNA was synthesized from around 550 ng total RNA with ProtoScript II Reverse Transcriptase and a C-beta primer. The description of the TCRB libraries did not mention any unique molecular identifiers. In the third PCR, barcodes and adapters were added over 25 cycles using Deep VentR (exo-) polymerase, and bands of 250-500 bp were then gel purified. TCRB libraries were sequenced on an Illumina HiSeq 2500 with 250 bp paired-end reads. For the original study's pipeline: Reads were cleaned with Trimmomatic, merged with FLASH, assigned V, D and J segments with MiGEC, and analyzed with VDJtools. The Shannon-Wiener diversity index, calculated using VDJtools, was used to quantify repertoire diversity. TCRdb ran its own pipeline on the public reads, namely fastp trimming at Q25 and MiXCR clone calling, and kept in-frame beta chains. Rows merge per CDR3 protein into single entries with the most common DNA and genes. These V and J calls rely on TCRdb rather than the paper's analysis. In all, the sample holds 8,900 or so distinct CDR3 sequences, and under 85% of those were seen once. The ten biggest clones cover roughly 50% of the sample.

Recombination connected TRBV10-3 to TRBJ2-1, with the D gene not clear enough to name. This TCR was sampled from a male donor with glioblastoma. The material sequenced was brain tumor tissue. The DNA sequence follows: TGTGGCATTAGTGATGGCAATGAGCAGTTCTTC. The translation is CGISDGNEQFF.